The source of this TCR beta chain is a study of human T cells and chemical hapten exposure. The CDR3 loop spans 16 amino acids. Germline CDR1 reads SGHNT; CDR2 reads YYREEE (reference sequence). With 2 bases clipped from V and 0 bases from J, the junction kept 5 bases outside the gene matches. Time point specified: patch test 1, 2 weeks after DPC sensitization. Indicated treatment: therapeutic diphenylcyclopropenone sensitization with weekly scalp DPC. In every case, blood was obtained before the patch test was applied. The study drew its donors from alopecia patients who were 18 to 70 years old and suitable for DPC. One entry per CDR3 protein, called by TCRdb with MiXCR from the RACE reads. This sample has around 380,000 distinct CDR3 sequences; 4.8% occur once, and the top ten carry 2% to 2.5%. Many counts were recorded for this clonotype.

The sequencing here drew on whole blood, taken in connection with sensitization to the hapten diphenylcyclopropenone (DPC). The receptor was derived from a woman between 45 and 60 years old with alopecia areata. Some clones in this sample may be carry-over from other donors' samples. V gene TRBV5-4 combines with J gene TRBJ1-3; 7 nucleotides agree with TRBD1. CDR3 nucleotide sequence: TGTGCCAGCAGCTTACAACAGGGGCCCTCTGGAAACACCATATATTTT. Amino acid sequence: CASSLQQGPSGNTIYF.